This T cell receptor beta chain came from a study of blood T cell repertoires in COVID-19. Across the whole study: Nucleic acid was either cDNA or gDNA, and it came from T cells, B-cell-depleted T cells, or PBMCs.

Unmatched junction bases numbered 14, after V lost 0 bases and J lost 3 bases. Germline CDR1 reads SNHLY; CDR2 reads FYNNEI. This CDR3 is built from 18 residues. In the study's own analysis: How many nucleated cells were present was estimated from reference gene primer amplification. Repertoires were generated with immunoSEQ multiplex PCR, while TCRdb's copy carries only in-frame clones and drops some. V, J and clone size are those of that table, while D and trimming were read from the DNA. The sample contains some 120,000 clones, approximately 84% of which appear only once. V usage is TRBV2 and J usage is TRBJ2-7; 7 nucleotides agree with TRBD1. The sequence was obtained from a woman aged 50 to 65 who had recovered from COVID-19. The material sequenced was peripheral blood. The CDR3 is CASSEALQGWTGIYEQYF. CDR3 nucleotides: TGTGCCAGCAGTGAAGCGCTTCAAGGCTGGACAGGAATCTACGAGCAGTACTTC.